The clone carrying this T cell receptor (beta chain) appeared once. What it binds is unknown. This entry belongs to a study of post-analysis software for immune sequencing data. Whole-study results and caveats: Five or six TRBV segments, TRBV5-6, TRBV5-1 and TRBV20-1 among them, were found more frequent in patients than controls. Diversity measured as normalized Chao1 was significantly lower in multiple sclerosis patients than in controls. Pronounced co-clustering by F measure was evident among identically batched samples.

This CDR3 region has 17 residues. Germline trimming cut 7 bases from V and 0 bases from J; bases unmatched to any gene: 10. The V gene's germline CDR1 is MDHEN and CDR2 SYDVKM. The TCR beta cDNA libraries contained unique molecular identifiers. cDNA molecules numbering about 480,000 came from roughly 0.93 to 9.6 million T cells. TCRdb redid the calling of the PCR reads with MiXCR, one entry per CDR3 protein. The table includes 600,000 to 700,000 distinct CDR3 sequences, roughly three fifths detected once. The chain employs TRBV28 and TRBJ2-7; 12 nucleotides align to TRBD1. The TCR originated in a girl aged 2 to 10 with multiple sclerosis. Sequencing input: blood. The CDR3 sequence: CASITGTGGSVSYEQYF. CDR3 nucleotide sequence: TGTGCCAGCATAACCGGGACAGGGGGCTCAGTCTCCTACGAGCAGTACTTC.